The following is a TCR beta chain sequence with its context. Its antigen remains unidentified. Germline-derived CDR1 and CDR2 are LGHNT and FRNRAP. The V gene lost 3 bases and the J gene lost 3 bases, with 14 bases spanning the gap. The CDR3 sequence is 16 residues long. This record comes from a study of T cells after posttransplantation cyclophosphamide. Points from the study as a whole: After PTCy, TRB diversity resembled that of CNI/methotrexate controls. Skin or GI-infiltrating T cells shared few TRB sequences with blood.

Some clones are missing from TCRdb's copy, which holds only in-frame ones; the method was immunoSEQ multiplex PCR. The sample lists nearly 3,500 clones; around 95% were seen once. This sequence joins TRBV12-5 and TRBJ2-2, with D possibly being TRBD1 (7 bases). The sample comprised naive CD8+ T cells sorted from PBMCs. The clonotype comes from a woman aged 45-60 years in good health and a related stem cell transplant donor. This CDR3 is CASGFQPRGDTGELFF. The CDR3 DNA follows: TGTGCTAGTGGTTTCCAACCCAGGGGGGACACCGGGGAGCTGTTTTTT.